This TCR beta chain was recorded in a study of OX40 agonist ivuxolimab in advanced cancers. The data were produced by immunoSEQ multiplex PCR, yet TCRdb's version contains in-frame clones alone and is incomplete. The table has approximately 83,000 clones, approximately 81% seen once; the top ten hold about 4.9%. Study conclusions and caveats: With doses of 0.1 to 3.0 mg/kg, CD4+ and CD8+ blood T cells had undergone clonal expansion by week 6.

Note on this clone: Its matching antigen is unknown.

V was shortened by 4 bases and J by 3 bases, with 4 bases between the two germline ends. The CDR3 sequence is 11 residues long. Germline-derived CDR1 and CDR2 are SGHRS and YFSETQ. V usage is TRBV5-1 and J usage is TRBJ1-1; D unresolved. The source is an adult with an advanced solid tumor such as melanoma, head and neck, liver or kidney cancer. The specimen was CD4+ or CD8+ T cells sorted from blood, collected in a trial of the OX40 agonist ivuxolimab. The CDR3 DNA reads as TGCGCCAGCAGCACCCACACTGAAGCTTTCTTT. This encodes CASSTHTEAFF. Based on the CDR3 plus reference TRBV5-1 and TRBJ1-1, the full variable domain is KAGVTQTPRYLIKTRGQQVTLSCSPISGHRSVSWYQQTPGQGLQFLFEYFSETQRNKGNFPGRFSGRQFSNSRSEMNVSTLELGDSALYLCASSTHTEAFFGQGTRLTVV.